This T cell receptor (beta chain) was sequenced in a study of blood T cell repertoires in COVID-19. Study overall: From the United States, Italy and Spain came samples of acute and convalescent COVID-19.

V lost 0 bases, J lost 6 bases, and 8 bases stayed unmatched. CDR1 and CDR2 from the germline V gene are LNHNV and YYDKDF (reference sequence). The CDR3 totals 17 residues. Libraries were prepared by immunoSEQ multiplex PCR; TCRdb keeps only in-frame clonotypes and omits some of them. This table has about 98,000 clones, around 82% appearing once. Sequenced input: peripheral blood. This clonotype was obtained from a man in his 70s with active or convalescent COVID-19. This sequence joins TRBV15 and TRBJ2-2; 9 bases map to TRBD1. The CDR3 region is CATSRDGGQGRPGELFF. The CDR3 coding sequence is TGTGCCACCAGCAGAGATGGGGGACAGGGACGCCCCGGGGAGCTGTTTTTT.